The entry that follows covers one TCR beta chain sequence. These data belong to a study of blood T cell repertoires in COVID-19. Study context: The United States, Italy and Spain provided the acute and convalescent COVID-19 samples. PBMCs, B-cell-depleted T cells, or T cells provided the cDNA or gDNA that made up the material.

Original processing notes: For nucleated cells, counts were estimated from reference gene primer amplification. Repertoires were generated with immunoSEQ multiplex PCR, while TCRdb's copy carries only in-frame clones and drops some. V and J calls and clone size come straight from that table; D and trimming were deduced from the DNA. The data show some 270,000 clones, roughly 86% seen once. Germline V gives CDR1 LNHDA, CDR2 SQIVND (reference sequence). The length of the CDR3 is 16 residues. V was cut by 7 bases and J by 7 bases, with 20 bases left in between. Sequences were obtained from peripheral blood. This TCR came from a woman of 80 years or more with COVID-19, enrolled during active disease. The rearrangement joins TRBV19 to TRBJ1-6; tentative D call: TRBD1 (6 bases). This chain's CDR3 is CASTRDRDIPNSPLHF. DNA for the CDR3: TGTGCCAGTACCAGAGATCGGGACATACCCAATTCACCCCTCCACTTT.